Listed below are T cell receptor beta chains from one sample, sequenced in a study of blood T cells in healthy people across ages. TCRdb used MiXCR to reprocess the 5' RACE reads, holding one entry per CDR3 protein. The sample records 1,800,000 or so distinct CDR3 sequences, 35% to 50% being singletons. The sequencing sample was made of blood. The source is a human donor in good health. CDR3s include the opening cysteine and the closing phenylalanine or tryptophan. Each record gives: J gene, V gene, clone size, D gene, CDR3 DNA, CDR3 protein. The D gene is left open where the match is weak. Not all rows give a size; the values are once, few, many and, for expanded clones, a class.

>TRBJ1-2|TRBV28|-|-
TGTGCCAGCAGTTTCGGGTCCAAGGGCTACACCTTC
CASSFGSKGYTF
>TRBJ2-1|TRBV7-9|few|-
TGTGCCAGCAGCGTACGGACGCGCTCCTACAATGAGCAGTTCTTC
CASSVRTRSYNEQFF
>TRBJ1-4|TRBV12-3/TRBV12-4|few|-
TGTGCCAGCAGGGTCGGGAGGGTCGGAGAAAAACTGTTTTTT
CASRVGRVGEKLFF
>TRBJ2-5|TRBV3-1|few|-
TGTGCCAGCAGCTCACCGATCCTCTACAATGAGCAGTACTTC
CASSSPILYNEQYF
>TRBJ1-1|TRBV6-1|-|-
TGTGCCAGCACTCGACAAGCTGCGGGGAGCACTGAAGCTTTCTTT
CASTRQAAGSTEAFF
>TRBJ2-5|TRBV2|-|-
TGTGCCACCCGGTTGTTGGCCGTCCAAGAGACCCAGTACTTC
CATRLLAVQETQYF
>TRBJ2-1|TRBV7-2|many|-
TGTGCCAGCAGCAAAGGAGGCAGGGGCCAACCTGCCTACAATGAGCAGTTCTTC
CASSKGGRGQPAYNEQFF
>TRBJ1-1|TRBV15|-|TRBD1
TGTGCCACCAGCAGACAGAGACAGGGGACTGAAGCTTTCTTT
CATSRQRQGTEAFF
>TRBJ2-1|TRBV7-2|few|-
TGTGCCAGCAGCCTATGGGGACTTGATAATGAGCAGTTCTTC
CASSLWGLDNEQFF
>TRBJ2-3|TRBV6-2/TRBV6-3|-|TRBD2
TGTGCCAGCACCGTACTAGCGGGGACCCGCGATACGCAGTATTTT
CASTVLAGTRDTQYF
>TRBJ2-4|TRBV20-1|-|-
TGCAGTGCTGAGCGGCAGGGTTCCTACGAGCAGCACTTC
CSAERQGSYEQHF
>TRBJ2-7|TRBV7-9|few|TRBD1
TGTGCCAGCCAGGGGGCTGACAGCTCCTACGAGCAGTACTTC
CASQGADSSYEQYF
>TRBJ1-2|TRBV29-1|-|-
TGCAGCGCCATGGACCTGGACTATGGCTACACCTTC
CSAMDLDYGYTF
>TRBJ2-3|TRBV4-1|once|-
TGCGCCAGCAGCCAAGATCAAAACAGCTTCACAGATACGCAGTATTTT
CASSQDQNSFTDTQYF
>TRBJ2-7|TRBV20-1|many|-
TGCAGTGCTAGCAGGGTAAAAGACTCCTACGAGCAGTACTTC
CSASRVKDSYEQYF
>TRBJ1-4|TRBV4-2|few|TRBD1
TGTGCCAGCAGCCCGGGACAGGGGGCGGAAAAACTGTTTTTT
CASSPGQGAEKLFF
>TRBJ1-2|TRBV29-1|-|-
TGCAGCGTTGCTCATCGGCTGCTTAACTATGGCTACACCTTC
CSVAHRLLNYGYTF
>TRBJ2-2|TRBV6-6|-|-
TGTGCCAGCAGGGCTGACAGGACCACCGGGGAGCTGTTTTTT
CASRADRTTGELFF
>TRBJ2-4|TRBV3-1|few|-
TGTGCCAGCAGCCAAGATCTGTCAGGGGGAGGGTACTTC
CASSQDLSGGGYF
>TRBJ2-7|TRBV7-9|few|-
TGTGCCAGCAGCCCCTATCAAACGCTGTTGGGGCAGTACTTC
CASSPYQTLLGQYF
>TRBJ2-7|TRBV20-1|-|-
TGCAGTGCTGGAGGGGCCAGGGGCAAATCAAGGTACGAGCAGTACTTC
CSAGGARGKSRYEQYF
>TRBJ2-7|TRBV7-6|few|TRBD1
TGTGCCAGCAGCCCTCGGACAGGGTACCCCTACGAGCAGTACTTC
CASSPRTGYPYEQYF
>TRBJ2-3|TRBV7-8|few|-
TGTGCCAGCAGCTTCTTGACAGACACAGATACGCAGTATTTT
CASSFLTDTDTQYF
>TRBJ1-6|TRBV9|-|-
TGTGCCAGCAGCGGCAGAGAGGGCCTAAATTCACCCCTCCACTTT
CASSGREGLNSPLHF
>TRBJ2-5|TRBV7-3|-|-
TGTGCCAGCAGCCCGAAGGGTTTTAGTAGGATTGAGACCCAGTACTTC
CASSPKGFSRIETQYF
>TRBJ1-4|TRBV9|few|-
TGTGCCAGCAGCCATGGATGGGTGAGGGACAATAATGAAAAACTGTTTTTT
CASSHGWVRDNNEKLFF
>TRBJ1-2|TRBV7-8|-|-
TGTGCCAGCAGCTTTACAGGGTCGGCTAACTATGGCTACACCTTC
CASSFTGSANYGYTF
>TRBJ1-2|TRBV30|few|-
TGTGCCTGGAGTAAGGACCTCACCTATGGCTACACCTTC
CAWSKDLTYGYTF
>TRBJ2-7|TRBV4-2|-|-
TGTGCCAGCAGCCCCTTGGGGTATGCCTACGAGCAGTACTTC
CASSPLGYAYEQYF